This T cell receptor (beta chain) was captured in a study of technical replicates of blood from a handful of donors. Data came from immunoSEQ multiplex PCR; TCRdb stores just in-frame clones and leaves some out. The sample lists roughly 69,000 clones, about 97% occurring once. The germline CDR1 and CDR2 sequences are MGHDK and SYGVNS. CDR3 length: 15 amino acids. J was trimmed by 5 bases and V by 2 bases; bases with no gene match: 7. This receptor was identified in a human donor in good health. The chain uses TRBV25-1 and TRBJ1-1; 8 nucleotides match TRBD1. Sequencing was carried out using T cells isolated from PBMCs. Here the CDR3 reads CASSELTGGRTEAFF. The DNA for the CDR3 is TGTGCCAGCAGTGAACTCACAGGGGGTCGGACTGAAGCTTTCTTT.